Shown below are 32 T cell receptor beta chains from a single sample sequenced in a study of T cells in Graves' hyperthyroidism and ophthalmopathy. RNA transcripts served as the template for amplifying TCR beta CDR3 regions. The study used the HTBI primer set for a first-round RT-PCR of the TCR CDR3. TCRdb reprocessed the multiplex PCR reads with MiXCR, giving one entry per CDR3 protein. This sample carries 750,000 to 950,000 distinct CDR3 sequences, about two fifths of them seen once, and the ten largest clones take 8% to 9%. Sequences were obtained from blood. These receptors all stem from a man between 18 and 35 years old with Graves' hyperthyroidism.

The chain carries TRBV7-3 and TRBJ1-2; 7 bases fit TRBD1. The CDR3 is made up of 15 amino acids. Germline lookup yields CDR1 SGHTA and CDR2 FQGTGA. The ends lost 2 bases at V and 4 bases at J; junction bases unmatched: 7. The CDR3 loop is CASSLGRGTVYGYTF. DNA of the CDR3: TGTGCCAGCAGCTTAGGGCGAGGGACAGTCTATGGCTACACCTTC.

This clonotype showed up just a few times. The chain employs TRBV9 and TRBJ2-7; 9 bases agree with TRBD1. This CDR3 has 15 amino acids. The V segment lost 0 bases and the J segment 1 base; nucleotides outside the gene matches: 2. CDR1 and CDR2 (germline): SGDLS, YYNGEE. The CDR3 region is CASSVGGTGSYEQYF. The CDR3 nucleotides are TGTGCCAGCAGCGTAGGGGGGACAGGGTCCTACGAGCAGTACTTC. The full variable domain, completed using reference TRBV9 and TRBJ2-7, is DSGVTQTPKHLITATGQRVTLRCSPRSGDLSVYWYQQSLDQGLQFLIQYYNGEERAKGNILERFSAQQFPDLHSELNLSSLELGDSALYFCASSVGGTGSYEQYFGPGTRLTVT.

The chain links TRBV10-3 to TRBJ1-4; D is ambiguous. Germline V gene data show CDR1 as ENHRY and CDR2 as SYGVKD. Between the trimmed V and J ends, which lost 10 bases and 0 bases, there was a span of 15 bases. This CDR3 spans 15 amino acids. The CDR3 here is CASRSGSATNEKLFF. CDR3 nucleotide sequence: TGTGCCAGCCGGTCCGGGAGTGCAACTAATGAAAAACTGTTTTTT.

The gene calls are TRBV7-6 and TRBJ1-3; 7 nucleotides line up with TRBD1. The CDR3 has 16 amino acids. CDR1 is SGHVS, CDR2 FNYEAQ, per germline. J gave up 1 base and V 5 bases, and 8 bases lay outside the gene matches. The CDR3 protein is CASSVYLDRSGNTIYF. The CDR3 DNA is TGTGCCAGCAGCGTATACTTGGACAGGTCTGGAAACACCATATATTTT.

Points on this clonotype: Mismatch with germline at one junction end may stem from a read error. The chain uses TRBV10-1 and TRBJ1-2; D is uncertain. CDR1 and CDR2 from the germline V gene are WNHNN and SYGVQD (reference sequence). This CDR3 comprises 16 residues. The CDR3: CASSEEGEGRPYGYTF. In DNA, the CDR3 is TGTGCCAGCAGTGAAGAAGGAGAAGGGCGGCCCTATGGCTACACCTTC.

This clonotype turned up a few times. This chain joins TRBV6-6 and TRBJ2-7; D perhaps matches TRBD1 (6 bases). Trimming took off 5 bases at V and 0 bases at J, with 17 bases between the two ends. Germline V CDR1 and CDR2: MNHNY, SVGAGI (reference sequence). This CDR3 is 16 amino acids long. The CDR3 loop is CASSPLGADSSYEQYF. The CDR3 DNA follows: TGTGCCAGCAGTCCCCTGGGGGCGGATAGCTCCTACGAGCAGTACTTC.

This clonotype was recorded many times. V is TRBV2 and J is TRBJ1-6; 7 bases align to TRBD1. CDR1 and CDR2 (germline): SNHLY, FYNNEI. J gave up 9 bases and V 2 bases, and 7 bases lay outside the gene matches. CDR3 length equals 15 residues. The CDR3 DNA sequence: TGTGCCAGCAGTGAACAGAGACAGGGAAGTTCACCCCTCCACTTT. Encoded protein: CASSEQRQGSSPLHF.

This clonotype was detected ten times or more. V usage is TRBV7-9 and J usage is TRBJ1-6; 11 bases align to TRBD1. Unmatched junction bases numbered 3, after V lost 1 base and J lost 10 bases. Germline V gene sequence: CDR1 SEHNR, CDR2 FQNEAQ (reference sequence). There are 15 residues in the CDR3. The CDR3 loop reads CASSLGDRGTSPLHF. The CDR3 nucleotides are TGTGCCAGCAGCTTAGGGGACAGGGGGACCTCACCCCTCCACTTT.

This clonotype was counted only a few times. The V and J genes are TRBV12-3 or TRBV12-4 and TRBJ2-2; D is perhaps TRBD1 (6 bases). The CDR3 runs 15 residues. Between the trimmed V and J ends, which lost 4 bases and 3 bases, there was a span of 12 bases. The CDR3 loop reads CASSSWGRDTGELFF. The CDR3 bases are TGTGCCAGCAGTTCTTGGGGGCGAGACACCGGGGAGCTGTTTTTT.

This clonotype was detected a few times. The chain is built from TRBV7-9 and TRBJ2-5, with D possibly TRBD2 on 6 matching bases. The V and J ends lost 3 bases and 1 base respectively, with 18 bases between them. Germline V gives CDR1 SEHNR, CDR2 FQNEAQ (reference sequence). This CDR3 has 17 amino acids. In nucleotides, the CDR3 is TGTGCCAGCAGCTTCTGGGTGAGGAGGGATGTCCAAGAGACCCAGTACTTC. Its protein product is CASSFWVRRDVQETQYF.

The chain carries TRBV7-2 and TRBJ2-5, with D perhaps TRBD1 (6 bases). CDR3 length equals 15 residues. V was clipped by 5 bases and J by 2 bases, with 15 bases between them. Germline-derived CDR1 and CDR2 are SGHTA and FQGNSA. CDR3: CASSRLGTPQETQYF. The CDR3 region has the DNA TGTGCCAGCAGCCGCCTCGGGACACCACAAGAGACCCAGTACTTC.

This clonotype has ten or more counts. This chain links TRBV7-9 with TRBJ2-7; D uncertain. The CDR3 runs to 11 residues. V gave up 4 bases and J gave up 4 bases, with 5 bases separating them. Germline CDR1 is SEHNR and CDR2 is FQNEAQ (reference sequence). CDR3 in DNA: TGTGCCAGCAGCTCGCAATACGAGCAGTACTTC. It specifies CASSSQYEQYF.

This chain links TRBV11-2 with TRBJ1-1; no reliable D call. Germline CDR1 is SGHAT and CDR2 is FQNNGV. V was trimmed by 8 bases and J by 1 base, leaving 14 bases between them. The CDR3 totals 14 residues. The CDR3, as DNA: TGTGCCAGCTCTGGGAGGGTAGGGAACACTGAAGCTTTCTTT. Encoded protein: CASSGRVGNTEAFF.

V usage is TRBV5-1 and J usage is TRBJ1-2; D not resolved. The V and J ends lost 2 bases and 5 bases respectively, with 13 bases between them. Germline V gene lookup returns CDR1 SGHRS and CDR2 YFSETQ. The CDR3 is 14 amino acids. The CDR3 spells CASSLEGSDYGYTF. In nucleotides, the CDR3 is TGCGCCAGCAGCTTAGAGGGATCGGATTATGGCTACACCTTC. The variable domain in full, with the rest retrieved from reference TRBV5-1 and TRBJ1-2, is KAGVTQTPRYLIKTRGQQVTLSCSPISGHRSVSWYQQTPGQGLQFLFEYFSETQRNKGNFPGRFSGRQFSNSRSEMNVSTLELGDSALYLCASSLEGSDYGYTFGSGTRLTVV.

The table lists this clonotype with many counts. The chain carries TRBV13 and TRBJ2-7; 14 positions agree with TRBD2. Looked up from germline, CDR1 is PRHDT and CDR2 is FYEKMQ (reference sequence). The trim removed 8 bases at V and 4 bases at J, leaving 1 base unmatched. The CDR3 sequence is 13 residues long. The CDR3 sequence: CASGTSGSYEQYF. DNA of the CDR3: TGTGCCAGCGGGACTAGCGGGAGTTACGAGCAGTACTTC. The whole variable domain, filled in from reference TRBV13 and TRBJ2-7, reads AAGVIQSPRHLIKEKRETATLKCYPIPRHDTVYWYQQGPGQDPQFLISFYEKMQSDKGSIPDRFSAQQFSDYHSELNMSSLELGDSALYFCASGTSGSYEQYFGPGTRLTVT.

This clonotype was observed a single time. The rearrangement uses TRBV29-1 and TRBJ1-5; D might be TRBD1 (6 bases). With 6 bases removed from V and 7 bases from J, the gap between germline ends came to 7 bases. This CDR3 spans 10 amino acids. Germline CDR1 SQVTM, CDR2 ANQGSEA. CDR3 residues: CSVQGQPQHF. The CDR3 DNA reads as TGCAGCGTCCAGGGGCAGCCCCAGCATTTT.

This clonotype was seen repeatedly, ten times or more. This sequence joins TRBV2 and TRBJ2-7; D ambiguous. V was trimmed by 8 bases and J by 1 base, leaving 12 bases between them. Germline-derived CDR1 and CDR2 are SNHLY and FYNNEI. The CDR3 extends over 13 amino acids. The DNA for the CDR3 is TGTGCCAGCGTCTTGAAAAAGTCCTACGAGCAGTACTTC. It translates to CASVLKKSYEQYF.

The genes are TRBV19 and TRBJ1-5, with D uncertain. V dropped 8 bases and J dropped 0 bases, with 8 bases sitting between them. There are 13 residues in the CDR3. Germline CDR1 LNHDA, CDR2 SQIVND (reference sequence). CDR3 DNA: TGTGCCAGTGGCGACATTAGCAATCAGCCCCAGCATTTT. Protein product: CASGDISNQPQHF.

This chain links TRBV10-3 with TRBJ1-6, with 9 bases matching TRBD1. The germline CDR1 and CDR2 sequences are ENHRY and SYGVKD. The V gene end was trimmed by 4 bases and the J gene end by 8 bases; junction bases not matched to a gene: 15. CDR3 length: 18 amino acids. The CDR3 DNA reads TGTGCCATCAGTGCTAGAGGACTTGACAGGGGGGATGATTCACCCCTCCACTTT. This translates into CAISARGLDRGDDSPLHF.

This sequence joins TRBV9 and TRBJ1-4; no reliable D call. CDR1 is SGDLS and CDR2 is YYNGEE in the germline V gene. CDR3 length: 16 amino acids. V lost 4 bases and J 2 bases, leaving 15 bases between the germline ends. CDR3 sequence reads: CASSYPGLGTNEKLFF. For the CDR3, the DNA is TGTGCCAGCAGCTACCCGGGTCTGGGGACTAATGAAAAACTGTTTTTT.

This clonotype was observed at least ten times. V is TRBV12-3 or TRBV12-4 and J is TRBJ1-5; 10 bases map to TRBD1. This CDR3 spans 15 amino acids. Trimming took 3 bases from V and 7 from J; bases not matched to a gene: 6. This chain's CDR3 is CASSLGDRGGQPQHF. The CDR3 DNA reads as TGTGCCAGCAGTTTGGGGGACAGGGGTGGGCAGCCCCAGCATTTT.

CDR3 amino acids: CASSLRGVEETQYF. CDR3 nucleotides: TGTGCCAGTAGTCTCCGTGGAGTGGAAGAGACCCAGTACTTC. J is TRBJ2-5 and V is TRBV19; the D is unclear. The V gene's germline CDR1 is LNHDA and CDR2 SQIVND (reference sequence). Trimming took off 5 bases at V and 3 bases at J, with 13 bases between the two ends. This CDR3 has 14 residues.

In its sample, this clonotype was seen many times. The CDR3 loop reads CASSPGTADNSPLHF. CDR3 DNA: TGTGCCAGCAGTCCCGGAACCGCGGATAATTCACCCCTCCACTTT. V is TRBV2 and J is TRBJ1-6; D gene unclear. Trimming took off 5 bases at V and 5 bases at J, with 13 bases between the two ends. Germline CDR1 SNHLY, CDR2 FYNNEI. The CDR3 extends over 15 amino acids.

Ten or more counts support this clonotype. For the CDR3, the DNA is TGCAGTGCTGTATACGCAACTAATGAAAAACTGTTTTTT. Residues: CSAVYATNEKLFF. The genes are TRBV20-1 and TRBJ1-4; D unclear. Germline values: CDR1 DFQATT, CDR2 SNEGSKA (reference sequence). V was cut by 5 bases and J by 0 bases, with 7 bases left in between. This CDR3 has 13 residues.

CDR3 bases: TGTGCTCAGCCTGGGTTGGGGCAGCCCCAGCATTTT. Protein sequence: CAQPGLGQPQHF. The gene calls are TRBV15 and TRBJ1-5; D call uncertain. This CDR3 is built from 12 residues. The germline CDR1 and CDR2 sequences are LNHNV and YYDKDF (reference sequence).

This clonotype was seen only a few times. The chain couples TRBV7-9 to TRBJ2-7; possibly TRBD2 for D (6 bases). The CDR3 extends over 14 amino acids. The germline V gene encodes CDR1 SEHNR and CDR2 FQNEAQ (reference sequence). Trimming removed 1 base at V and 6 bases at J, with 13 bases between. DNA for the CDR3: TGTGCCAGCAGCTTAGGTCCGGGAGTTGGCGAGCAGTACTTC. Its protein product is CASSLGPGVGEQYF.

This clonotype turned up a few times. The chain joins TRBV7-2 to TRBJ1-1; D is ambiguous. There are 16 residues in the CDR3. Germline CDR1 and CDR2: SGHTA and FQGNSA. Trimming cost V 7 bases and J 4 bases, with 22 bases left between them. The CDR3 reads CASTFPVTPTGTEAFF. The CDR3 DNA is TGTGCCAGCACCTTTCCCGTGACTCCGACGGGCACTGAAGCTTTCTTT.

This clonotype came up once. A much larger clone is a single base away; this may be a read error. The chain couples TRBV20-1 to TRBJ1-2; maybe TRBD1 (5 bases). CDR1 DFQATT and CDR2 SNEGSKA come from the germline V gene (reference sequence). CDR3 size: 12 residues. The V gene lost 4 bases and the J gene lost 5 bases, with 11 bases spanning the gap. CDR3 loop: CSATRGWYGYTF. The CDR3 nucleotides read TGCAGTGCTACCCGGGGGTGGTATGGCTACACCTTC.

With regard to this clonotype: Sequence at one end of the junction differs from germline and may be a read error. The chain uses TRBV4-1 and TRBJ2-5; 11 nucleotides align to TRBD2. Germline CDR1 is MGHRA and CDR2 is YSYEKL. The CDR3 has 17 amino acids. DNA for the CDR3: TGTGCCAGCAGCCACGAGGGAAGTAGCGGGGGGGCCGAGACCCAGTACTTC. This encodes CASSHEGSSGGAETQYF.

The genes are TRBV19 and TRBJ1-4; D unresolved. Between the trimmed V and J ends, which lost 7 bases and 4 bases, there was a span of 10 bases. Germline V CDR1 and CDR2: LNHDA, SQIVND (reference sequence). The CDR3 is made up of 13 amino acids. CDR3 DNA: TGTGCCAGTAAGCCCCAGAATAATGAAAAACTGTTTTTT. It encodes CASKPQNNEKLFF.

This chain joins TRBV5-1 and TRBJ1-4, with D possibly matching TRBD1 (5 bases). Germline V gene lookup returns CDR1 SGHRS and CDR2 YFSETQ. V lost 5 bases and J 3 bases, leaving 14 bases between the germline ends. The CDR3 covers 15 residues. The CDR3 nucleotides are TGCGCCAGCAGTACAGATGGGGGACCTAATGAAAAACTGTTTTTT. The encoded protein is CASSTDGGPNEKLFF.

This clonotype was seen many times. The gene calls are TRBV7-2 and TRBJ1-5, with 9 nucleotides matching TRBD1. Per the germline V gene, CDR1 is SGHTA and CDR2 is FQGNSA. This CDR3 contains 15 residues. The V segment lost 5 bases and the J segment 6 bases; nucleotides outside the gene matches: 8. In DNA form, the CDR3 reads TGTGCCAGCAGCCCGGGACAGGGAGGGGGTCAGCCCCAGCATTTT. Translation gives CASSPGQGGGQPQHF. Full variable domain (outside the CDR3, taken from reference TRBV7-2 and TRBJ1-5): GAGVSQSPSNKVTEKGKDVELRCDPISGHTALYWYRQSLGQGLEFLIYFQGNSAPDKSGLPSDRFSAERTGGSVSTLTIQRTQQEDSAVYLCASSPGQGGGQPQHFGDGTRLSIL.